This passage covers 17 T cell receptor beta chains from one sample sequenced in a study of blood T cell repertoires in COVID-19. The assay was immunoSEQ multiplex PCR, and TCRdb's table has in-frame clones only and misses some. The data hold under 70,000 clones, with 65% to 80% observed a single time. Material for sequencing was peripheral blood. These receptor sequences come from a woman aged 80 or over with active or convalescent COVID-19.

This clone occurred a few times. This chain connects TRBV11-2 to TRBJ2-1, with 12 bases matching TRBD2. Looked up from germline, CDR1 is SGHAT and CDR2 is FQNNGV. With 6 bases clipped from V and 7 bases from J, the junction kept 10 bases outside the gene matches. The CDR3 contains 16 residues. CDR3 in DNA: TGTGCCAGCAGATACCCGGGACTAGCGGGTTTTAATGAGCAGTTCTTC. Protein product: CASRYPGLAGFNEQFF.

The chain recombines TRBV15 with TRBJ1-5; D gene unclear. Germline V gene data show CDR1 as LNHNV and CDR2 as YYDKDF (reference sequence). CDR3 size: 15 residues. V was trimmed by 5 bases and J by 0 bases, leaving 11 bases between them. CDR3 in DNA: TGTGCCACCAGCTTGGAGATGAGTAGCAATCAGCCCCAGCATTTT. It specifies CATSLEMSSNQPQHF.

This clone was picked up one time. The chain uses TRBV9 and TRBJ2-5; tentatively, D is TRBD1 (6 bases). The CDR3 totals 14 residues. Germline CDR1 SGDLS, CDR2 YYNGEE. Trimming pared 0 bases from V and 9 bases from J, leaving 15 bases between. The CDR3 region has the DNA TGTGCCAGCAGCGTAGCGTCGTCCCAGGGGTCCCAGTACTTC. Residues: CASSVASSQGSQYF.

V gene TRBV29-1 combines with J gene TRBJ2-3, with 10 nucleotides matching TRBD2. J gave up 2 bases and V 4 bases, and 3 bases lay outside the gene matches. In germline, CDR1 is SQVTM, CDR2 ANQGSEA. CDR3 length: 14 amino acids. The CDR3 sequence: CSVASGGNTDTQYF. The CDR3 bases are TGCAGCGTTGCTAGCGGGGGAAACACAGATACGCAGTATTTT.

This sequence joins TRBV19 and TRBJ2-2; no firm D call. The CDR3 is 12 residues long. Germline V lookup: CDR1 LNHDA, CDR2 SQIVND (reference sequence). The germline V and J ends were trimmed by 5 bases and 6 bases, with 7 bases remaining between them. The CDR3 DNA follows: TGTGCCAGTAGTCCCCGAGCCGGGGAGCTGTTTTTT. Protein: CASSPRAGELFF. Looking up the rest from reference TRBV19 and TRBJ2-2 gives the full variable domain: DGGITQSPKYLFRKEGQNVTLSCEQNLNHDAMYWYRQDPGQGLRLIYYSQIVNDFQKGDIAEGYSVSREKKESFPLTVTSAQKNPTAFYLCASSPRAGELFFGEGSRLTVL.

The V call is TRBV20-1, the J call TRBJ2-2; unclear D gene. V dropped 1 base and J dropped 6 bases, with 3 bases sitting between them. The CDR3 extends over 11 amino acids. Germline loops: CDR1 DFQATT, CDR2 SNEGSKA (reference sequence). Here the CDR3 DNA reads TGCAGTGCTAGAGTAGCCGGGGAGCTGTTTTTT. As protein: CSARVAGELFF.

The rearrangement links TRBV10-3 to TRBJ2-1; 8 bases match TRBD2. Germline trimming cut 3 bases from V and 3 bases from J; bases unmatched to any gene: 7. The CDR3 is 16 amino acids. Germline V gene data show CDR1 as ENHRY and CDR2 as SYGVKD. CDR3 in DNA: TGTGCCATCAGTGAACCGGACGGGGGGGGCTACAATGAGCAGTTCTTC. This codes for CAISEPDGGGYNEQFF.

V usage is TRBV5-6 and J usage is TRBJ2-5; D possibly corresponds to TRBD2 (6 bases). Germline CDR1 SGHDT, CDR2 YYEEEE. The CDR3 has 15 residues. Trimming removed 4 bases at V and 5 bases at J, with 18 bases between. As DNA, the CDR3 is TGTGCCAGCAGCCTTCGACTAGGGGCCTCGGAGACCCAGTACTTC. This encodes CASSLRLGASETQYF.

The J gene is TRBJ2-4, the V gene TRBV13; 8 bases are shared with TRBD1. CDR3 size: 12 residues. J was trimmed by 16 bases and V by 2 bases; bases with no gene match: 7. Germline lookup yields CDR1 PRHDT and CDR2 FYEKMQ (reference sequence). The chain's CDR3 is CASSLKVGQVYF. The CDR3 DNA sequence: TGTGCCAGCAGCTTAAAAGTGGGACAGGTCTACTTC.

The J gene is TRBJ2-7, the V gene TRBV11-3, with 9 bases aligning to TRBD1. The germline CDR1 and CDR2 sequences are SGHNT and YENEEA. The length of the CDR3 is 13 residues. The trim removed 5 bases at V and 7 bases at J, leaving 6 bases unmatched. The CDR3 DNA sequence: TGTGCCAGCAGCCCCGGGACAGGGACGGAGCAGTACTTC. It specifies CASSPGTGTEQYF.

This clone appeared a few times. This rearrangement joins TRBV19 to TRBJ2-4; D remains unclear. There are 16 residues in the CDR3. With 3 bases removed from V and 0 bases from J, the gap between germline ends came to 12 bases. Germline V gene sequence: CDR1 LNHDA, CDR2 SQIVND (reference sequence). CDR3 nucleotide sequence: TGTGCCAGTAGTATCGGGTCTTCTGTAGCCAAAAACATTCAGTACTTC. This codes for CASSIGSSVAKNIQYF.

The chain carries TRBV11-3 and TRBJ2-5, with 9 bases aligning to TRBD1. The germline CDR1 and CDR2 sequences are SGHNT and YENEEA. Trimming cost V 7 bases and J 5 bases; bases outside gene matches: 11. The CDR3 extends over 15 amino acids. CDR3 sequence reads: CASTKRTGAGETQYF. The CDR3 region has the DNA TGTGCCAGCACTAAAAGGACAGGGGCCGGCGAGACCCAGTACTTC.

The chain uses TRBV7-6 and TRBJ1-4; 10 bases are shared with TRBD1. The trim removed 5 bases at V and 14 bases at J, leaving 14 bases unmatched. This CDR3 has 15 residues. Germline V gene lookup returns CDR1 SGHVS and CDR2 FNYEAQ. As DNA, the CDR3 is TGTGCCAGCAGCGGGAGGACAGGGGGAGGTCGTGAGCTGTTTTTT. Residues: CASSGRTGGGRELFF. Combining the CDR3 with reference TRBV7-6 and TRBJ1-4 gives the whole variable domain GAGVSQSPRYKVTKRGQDVALRCDPISGHVSLYWYRQALGQGPEFLTYFNYEAQQDKSGLPNDRFSAERPEGSISTLTIQRTEQRDSAMYRCASSGRTGGGRELFFGSGTQLSVL.

This rearrangement joins TRBV12-3 or TRBV12-4 to TRBJ1-2, with a weak D call TRBD1 (5 bases). V was pared by 3 bases and J by 3 bases, with 5 bases between. CDR3 size: 12 residues. The CDR3, as DNA: TGTGCCAGCAGTTTGACAGACTATGGCTACACCTTC. The encoded protein is CASSLTDYGYTF.

The rearrangement links TRBV12-3 or TRBV12-4 to TRBJ2-7, with 12 nucleotides matching TRBD1. There are 13 residues in the CDR3. V was pared by 5 bases and J by 12 bases, with 8 bases of the junction left unmatched. CDR3 sequence (DNA): TGTGCCAGCAGTCCCCGGGACAGGGGGCTTCGGTACTTC. This codes for CASSPRDRGLRYF.

This clone was detected once. The chain is built from TRBV6-5 and TRBJ1-6; 8 bases are shared with TRBD1. The length of the CDR3 is 16 residues. Germline V gives CDR1 MNHEY, CDR2 SVGAGI. The V and J ends lost 4 bases and 5 bases, in that order; junction bases with no gene match: 7. CDR3 coding DNA: TGTGCCAGCAGTTTAGACAGGGGAGGAAATAATTCACCCCTCCACTTT. It specifies CASSLDRGGNNSPLHF.

The chain has TRBV24-1 and TRBJ2-3; D may be TRBD2 (5 bases). Trimming removed 3 bases from V and 0 bases from J, with 9 bases in between. The CDR3 has 15 residues. Germline V gene sequence: CDR1 KGHDR, CDR2 SFDVKD. CDR3 coding DNA: TGTGCCACCAGTGATGGGAGTTCTAGCACAGATACGCAGTATTTT. It encodes CATSDGSSSTDTQYF.